This T cell receptor (beta chain) is drawn from a study of TIL therapy for anti-PD-1-resistant metastatic lung cancer. The V and J ends lost 7 bases and 3 bases respectively, with 4 bases between them. The CDR3 loop spans 10 amino acids. The germline V gene encodes CDR1 MNHEY and CDR2 SMNVEV (reference sequence). Time point given: pre-treatment sample, taken before nivolumab and TIL therapy. Sequencing used immunoSEQ v3. Libraries were sequenced to 1.5 million to 2.5 million read pairs (survey) or 5-6 million (deep). Generated by immunoSEQ multiplex PCR, the TCRdb table keeps only in-frame clones and is missing some. The top ten clones hold 5% of a sample with approximately 47,000 clones, approximately 83% of them seen once.

The sequence was obtained from a person aged 25 to 85 with non-small cell lung cancer. This sample comprised blood, obtained at baseline. The genes are TRBV27 and TRBJ2-7; D is uncertain. The CDR3 sequence is CASTYYEQYF. The DNA of the CDR3 is TGTGCCAGCACCTACTACGAGCAGTACTTC.